This T cell receptor beta chain came from a study of CD8+ T cells in alopecia areata. This CDR3 spans 15 amino acids. The V segment lost 5 bases and the J segment 1 base; nucleotides outside the gene matches: 7. From germline, CDR1 is SGHVS and CDR2 FNYEAQ. The treatment: oral pan-JAK inhibitor, 5-10 mg twice daily. RNA extraction and reverse transcription yielded cDNA as sequencing template. Sequenced by immunoSEQ multiplex PCR; TCRdb stores in-frame clones only, minus some. The top ten hold 0.75% to 0.95% of the sample, which has over 250,000 clones, 60% seen once. The source was CD4+ T cells sorted from blood, collected around week 54, from a patient treated with tofacitinib. The chain combines TRBV7-6 with TRBJ1-1, with TRBD1 identical over 7 bases. The sequence derives from a human donor with alopecia areata. DNA for the CDR3: TGTGCCAGCAGCCAACCGACAGGGAAGAACACTGAAGCTTTCTTT. It yields the protein CASSQPTGKNTEAFF.